This is a list of T cell receptor beta chains from one sample in a study of cytomegalovirus exposure and HLA in healthy donors. TCRdb's table, derived via immunoSEQ multiplex PCR, lists solely in-frame clones and lacks some. The record lists about 160,000 clones, of which the ten most abundant hold 2.1%. The sample consisted of PBMCs. These receptors all come from a man younger than 45 in good health and CMV-seronegative. CDR3s include the opening cysteine and the closing phenylalanine or tryptophan.

V gene: TRBV5-5
J gene: TRBJ1-1
CDR3 protein: CASSLPGNTEAFF

V gene: TRBV7-3
J gene: TRBJ2-1
CDR3 protein: CASSLGLAGGGTEQFF

V gene: TRBV9
J gene: TRBJ1-1
CDR3 protein: CASSKEGSPNTEAFF

V gene: TRBV19
J gene: TRBJ2-3
CDR3 protein: CASRPSGSTDTQYF

V gene: TRBV5-1
J gene: TRBJ1-2
CDR3 protein: CASSLSVNRAGGYTF

V gene: TRBV7-9
J gene: TRBJ2-3
CDR3 protein: CASSLVEGGTTQYF

V gene: TRBV29-1
J gene: TRBJ2-7
CDR3 protein: CSVRGTVESYEQYF

V gene: TRBV6-5
J gene: TRBJ2-7
CDR3 protein: CASRVGQSSYEQYF

V gene: TRBV6-5
J gene: TRBJ1-5
CDR3 protein: CASSYKSSGINQPQHF

V gene: TRBV6-5
J gene: TRBJ2-5
CDR3 protein: CASSYSPLGAQETQYF

V gene: TRBV11-3
J gene: TRBJ1-1
CDR3 protein: CASSRKTGLTVTEAFF

V gene: TRBV28
J gene: TRBJ1-4
CDR3 protein: CASSLAGRINEKLFF

V gene: TRBV5-6
J gene: TRBJ1-2
CDR3 protein: CASRPRQGAGGYTF

V gene: TRBV13
J gene: TRBJ2-1
CDR3 protein: CASSLLSRYQGAAEQFF

V gene: TRBV2
J gene: TRBJ1-2
CDR3 protein: CASSESRDRGPAGTF

V gene: TRBV27
J gene: TRBJ1-3
CDR3 protein: CASSRFPPGNTIYF

V gene: TRBV6-5
J gene: TRBJ2-7
CDR3 protein: CASTAPGTGAHEQYF

V gene: TRBV6-6
J gene: TRBJ1-2
CDR3 protein: CATTSGAPGYGYTF

V gene: TRBV7-9
J gene: TRBJ2-7
CDR3 protein: CASSLDAGAYEQYF

V gene: TRBV10-2
J gene: TRBJ2-2
CDR3 protein: CASSEPGVNTGELFF

V gene: TRBV27
J gene: TRBJ2-3
CDR3 protein: CASSLSPLATTDTQYF

V gene: TRBV29-1
J gene: TRBJ2-5
CDR3 protein: CSVEVLPTGAETQYF

V gene: TRBV19
J gene: TRBJ2-7
CDR3 protein: CASSRRDRGYEQYF

V gene: TRBV6-5
J gene: TRBJ1-4
CDR3 protein: CASRSSGEKLFF

V gene: TRBV5-4
J gene: TRBJ1-5
CDR3 protein: CASSSSGQGNQPQHF

V gene: TRBV11-3
J gene: TRBJ2-1
CDR3 protein: CASSRDASLYNEQFF

V gene: TRBV5-4
J gene: TRBJ2-1
CDR3 protein: CASSSKLAGVSEQFF

V gene: TRBV6-6
J gene: TRBJ1-4
CDR3 protein: CASSFGQGVEKLFF

V gene: TRBV19
J gene: TRBJ1-1
CDR3 protein: CASSLVGGETEAFF

V gene: TRBV7-9
J gene: TRBJ2-5
CDR3 protein: CASSRQGGETQYF

V gene: TRBV28
J gene: TRBJ2-3
CDR3 protein: CASGSADTQYF

V gene: TRBV19
J gene: TRBJ2-5
CDR3 protein: CASSLGSETQYF

V gene: TRBV5-4
J gene: TRBJ2-1
CDR3 protein: CASSPAAGEGNEQFF

V gene: TRBV7-7
J gene: TRBJ2-1
CDR3 protein: CASSAGEGESYNEQFF

V gene: TRBV27
J gene: TRBJ2-2
CDR3 protein: CASSPDRGLDTGELFF

V gene: TRBV10-2
J gene: TRBJ2-5
CDR3 protein: CASSVAVLQETQYF

V gene: TRBV15
J gene: TRBJ2-6
CDR3 protein: CATSRDRSSGANVLTF

V gene: TRBV6-5
J gene: TRBJ1-2
CDR3 protein: CASTTGANYGYTF

V gene: TRBV7-8
J gene: TRBJ2-3
CDR3 protein: CASSPITVANTQYF

V gene: TRBV10-2
J gene: TRBJ2-1
CDR3 protein: CASSEPGTTPSEFF

V gene: TRBV5-6
J gene: TRBJ2-7
CDR3 protein: CASSLGEGWREEQYF

V gene: TRBV11-2
J gene: TRBJ1-5
CDR3 protein: CASSLDIIGNQPQHF

V gene: TRBV18
J gene: TRBJ1-4
CDR3 protein: CASSPFRREGEKLFF

V gene: TRBV28
J gene: TRBJ1-5
CDR3 protein: CASTGAGTGNQPQHF

V gene: TRBV6-5
J gene: TRBJ2-7
CDR3 protein: CASSYRGRVYEQYF

V gene: TRBV6-6
J gene: TRBJ2-7
CDR3 protein: CASSNYLRDKAYEQYF

V gene: TRBV5-1
J gene: TRBJ2-1
CDR3 protein: CASSLGWLADVNEQFF

V gene: TRBV6-8
J gene: TRBJ2-2
CDR3 protein: CASSYVFSREISTGELFF

V gene: TRBV18
J gene: TRBJ2-6
CDR3 protein: CASSPKLRGQDFGANVLTF